Reported below is one T cell receptor beta chain. Which antigen it targets is not known. One base away there is no much larger clone; base qualities are not given. The CDR3 runs 11 amino acids, cysteine and phenylalanine included. Solely the CDR3 DNA is kept, with 33 bases framed from the first base. At the junction V is shortened by 6 bases and J by 6 bases, with 6 bases in between. CDR1 and CDR2 were assigned from the germline V gene as MRHNA and SNTAGT. This specimen belongs to a study of cytomegalovirus exposure and HLA in healthy donors (dated by TCRdb to 2017 to 2019). Background for the entire study: In an earlier analysis of around 540 of the donors, around 300 Gb of sequence data and 90 million to 130 million unique TCR beta sequences from about 179 million T cells were reported. An early release covering roughly 640 HLA-typed donors comprised about 300 gigabases of sequencing data and approximately 80 million unique TCR sequences. Of the roughly 400 genotyped donors, approximately 83% fell in the genetic ancestry cluster associated with self-reported Caucasian donors. The study aimed to test whether cataloging public T cell receptors could reveal signatures of past pathogen exposure. The study used immunosequencing to profile the T cell repertoires of 666 subjects and linked those repertoires to cytomegalovirus serostatus. In addition to the first cohort of 666 subjects, a separate validation cohort of 130 or so different subjects was used. The study combined high-throughput TCR immunosequencing, statistical association of individual TCRs with disease status, and machine learning to predict cytomegalovirus infection status. A later analysis re-examined previously published TCR beta repertoires from 500 to 700 donors and added high-resolution HLA genotyping to investigate patterns of TCR occurrence. In the later analysis, no new phenotypic data were used to find candidate immune exposures; instead, reliance was placed on TCR beta sequences and their occurrence across donors. In an earlier analysis of 587 of the donors, high-throughput TCR beta sequencing was used to judge whether each TCR beta V gene segment behaved as functional or pseudogenic. Alongside the repertoire data, information on donor age, sex, ethnicity and CMV serostatus was compiled. In a later genetic analysis, genome-wide SNP genotypes for about three fifths of the roughly 670 donors were used, and that subset was treated as a discovery cohort. All discovery cohort repertoires had been generated on a single sequencing platform. Both class I and class II loci were covered by HLA typing, at four-digit resolution. Typing coverage differed by locus: A, B, C, DRB1 and DQB1 were typed in roughly 620-630 donors, DQA1 in roughly 500, DPA1 in 606, and DPB1 in 450 to 480. Roughly 5 DR-DQ haplotypes were treated as single units for association and clustering because of strong linkage in the cohort. On average, roughly 250,000 unique TCR beta nucleotide sequences were sequenced per donor among several hundred genotyped donors of the cohort, with roughly 20% of those sequences being non-productive. Points the paper makes about the study in general: Only TCR beta chains were sequenced in this cohort, and the absence of alpha or paired-chain data limited detectable features. A total of roughly 160 TCR beta chains were listed by the study as associated with cytomegalovirus. A further reported finding was that TCR beta sequences accurately predicted the HLA-A and HLA-B alleles for most subjects in the first cohort. A cluster of highly shared sequence variants was judged likely to be a technical artifact of the sequencing pipeline. The authors suggested that the approach could potentially be extended to other disease states and immunological phenotypes. Some IMGT-functional V segments, including TRBV6-2 and TRBV6-3, could not be told apart with the 87-base-pair reads, so those segments were excluded. In a later analysis, HLA-associated TCR beta chains showed more clonal expansion and lower generation probabilities than non-associated chains that were equally common. In an earlier analysis of more than 450 of the donors, most TCR beta V segments were observed in productive rearrangements about 90% or about 30% of the time, broadly matching IMGT annotations. Specific HLA alleles were associated with about 17,000 TCR beta sequences at a false discovery rate of 0.05 in a later analysis. When HLA alleles, especially DR and DQ, strongly co-occurred, attributing TCR associations to individual alleles was difficult. Roughly uniform sequencing depth across donors was assumed in presence/absence analyses, although this assumption may not hold. Most CMV-associated TCR beta chains appeared to be HLA-restricted in a later analysis, and the HLA associations seemed to be driven largely by CMV exposure. Linkage disequilibrium might explain the correlated functional status among segregating V segments, but an unknown experimental factor could not be ruled out. In vitro tests confirmed that a few of the cytomegalovirus-associated TCR beta chains recognize cytomegalovirus antigens. The only immune exposure information available for the cohort was CMV serostatus. In a later genetic analysis, a missense DCLRE1C variant was associated with V-gene and J-gene trimming of TCR beta chains, and the association was replicated in an independent cohort. According to a later analysis, TCR association rates differed among HLA loci, with DRB1 alleles showing the most associated TCRs and HLA-C alleles showing the fewest. The classifier was reported to diagnose cytomegalovirus status with high specificity and sensitivity in both the original and validation cohorts. Because HLA typing was missing for some donors at each locus, association tests included only the typed subset. In a later genetic analysis, fewer N-insertions in productive TCRs were reported among donors in an Asian-associated ancestry cluster than the approximately 670-donor mean. A later analysis reported that several top co-occurrence clusters appeared linked to parvovirus B19, influenza, CMV and Epstein-Barr virus. Most TCR sequences were observed very rarely across donors, whereas some public TCRs were present in many individuals. Over 15 rarely observed V segments, including chromosome 9 orphons, were excluded from the earlier analysis of about 610 of the donors because counts were too low.

Libraries were made using the immunoSEQ multiplex PCR assay. A mixture of 60 forward primers for TCR Vbeta segments and 13 reverse primers for TCR Jbeta segments was used in the multiplex PCR. A multiplex PCR assay on genomic DNA amplified the CDR3 region of rearranged TCR beta genes. The Illumina HiSeq System was used to sequence the amplified TCR beta libraries as 87-base-pair reads. The original pipeline was this. A later analysis tallied 75 million to 95 million unique TCR beta chains across the 640 or so repertoires, and some 10 million of those chains were shared by two or more donors. A nearest-neighbor algorithm error-corrected the raw reads and collapsed the reads into unique sequences, merging closely related sequences to remove PCR and sequencing errors. To assign V, D and J gene segments, CDR3 sequences were aligned to IMGT reference sequences. For a sequence to be retained, a match of at least six nucleotides was required to both a V gene segment and a J gene segment. Rearrangements were called productive when the CDR3 lacked stop codons and stayed in frame with V and J; all others were non-productive. CDR3 was defined according to IMGT convention as the region running from the second conserved V-encoded cysteine to the conserved J-encoded phenylalanine. The earlier analysis of some 550 of the donors excluded any sequence lacking an unambiguous match to a single V gene segment. An earlier analysis of several hundred of the donors called V segments functional above 56.7% productive rearrangements and segregating when the between-donor standard deviation exceeded 5%. A statistical classification framework was built to diagnose cytomegalovirus status from the catalog of TCR beta chain sequences. In a later analysis, TCR nucleotide sequences were compared against IMGT/GENE-DB human TR gene sequences so that V and J genes could be assigned. A later analysis assigned CDR3 sequences and most-parsimonious VDJ recombination scenarios with the TCRdist pipeline. In a later analysis, each TCR beta chain was defined by its CDR3 amino acid sequence together with its V-gene family, and reads lacking a unique V-gene family were excluded. To address suspected cross-contamination and a sequencing artifact, a later analysis removed roughly 640 highly shared, low-generation-probability nucleotide sequences. In a later analysis, a clonal expansion index for each public chain was calculated from normalized within-repertoire ranks of inferred template counts. In a later analysis, generation probabilities were computed with a VDJ recombination model fitted to out-of-frame rearrangements, and the resulting probabilities were checked against IGoR. Hypergeometric tests were used in a later analysis to score TCR-TCR, TCR-HLA and TCR-CMV co-occurrence, with a repertoire-size bias correction applied to the TCR pairs. In a later analysis, false discovery rates were estimated by permuting HLA or CMV assignments 20 times. In a later analysis, co-occurring TCRs were grouped with DBSCAN, and TCRdist sequence similarity was added when clustering was performed within HLA-allele-positive subsets. Repertoires with fewer than 30,000 or more than 120,000 public chains were left out of co-occurrence clustering, as were a handful of repertoires with anomalous nucleotide sharing. Entries here come from immuneACCESS through TCRdb and include only in-frame sequences with V and J called. Some clones fail to appear in such tables; in the studies checked, an unresolved V gene covers under half of the shortfall, and the cause of the remainder is unknown. V and J calls and clone size are copied from that table; D and trimming were computed from the DNA. The sample table lists 150,000 to 200,000 clones, more than 65% of them with a count of one. About 6% of the sample comes from the top ten.

The cohort was made up of about 610 healthy bone marrow donors. At the time of sampling, all cohort members were nominally healthy, though unrecorded immune exposures were likely present. The donor tested CMV seropositive, placing the donor among the 310 or so seropositive members of the cohort. A peripheral blood sample was provided by each donor, and peripheral blood mononuclear cells were used for TCR beta sequencing. Genomic DNA was extracted from the blood cell samples with the Qiagen DNeasy Blood Extraction Kit. The sequence derives from a man aged 50 to 59 in good health and CMV-seropositive. This sequence uses TRBV6-4 and TRBJ2-1, and TRBD1 may be the D gene, going by 6 matching bases. Sequencing was carried out using PBMCs. DNA sequence: TGTGCCAGCAGAGGGGGCAATGAGCAGTTCTTC. Translated, this is CASRGGNEQFF.